This T cell receptor (beta chain) was retrieved from a study of spatial heterogeneity in lung cancer. CDR1 SGHVT and CDR2 SQSDAQ come from the germline V gene. This CDR3 comprises 15 residues. The V end lost 5 bases, the J end lost 2 bases, and 14 bases lay between the germline ends. Every molecule of TCR cDNA had its own unique molecular identifier. One entry per CDR3 protein results from TCRdb running MiXCR on the 5' RACE reads. This sample has 35,000 to 45,000 distinct CDR3 sequences, with about 7% found just once. This clonotype was counted many times. Specified time point: sample taken at primary tumor resection. Whole RNA, isolated from tumor, nontumor lung or frozen PBMC, was sequenced without prior sorting.

The sequencing used PBMCs, collected at surgery. This clonotype was sampled from a female donor with early-stage non-small cell lung cancer. The rearrangement joins TRBV7-4 to TRBJ2-3; no firm D call. The DNA for the CDR3 is TGTGCCAGCAGCCGGGCCGGATTCTCCACAGATACGCAGTATTTT. Translated, it gives CASSRAGFSTDTQYF.